What follows are 7 T cell receptor beta chains derived from one specimen sequenced in a study of metastatic and nonmetastatic thyroid tumors. From the PCR reads, TCRdb re-called clones with MiXCR. The sample contains about 93,000 clones, roughly 13% of which appear only once. Each patient came to thyroid surgery without any prior treatment (of any kind). Sequencing was carried out using blood. The source of these receptors is a female donor with papillary thyroid cancer or a benign thyroid nodule (not recorded which). Some clones in this sample may be carry-over from other donors' samples.

This clone has ten or more counts. V and J are TRBV5-1 and TRBJ2-3; D tentatively reads TRBD1 or TRBD2 (5 bases each). V was pared by 0 bases and J by 6 bases, with 11 bases between. The CDR3 runs to 14 residues. Germline V gene lookup returns CDR1 SGHRS and CDR2 YFSETQ. CDR3 loop: CASSLGGVGDTQYF. CDR3 coding DNA: TGCGCCAGCAGCTTGGGAGGGGTCGGCGATACGCAGTATTTT.

Ten or more counts support this clone. This sequence joins TRBV5-4 and TRBJ1-2, with D maybe TRBD1 (6 bases). With 9 bases removed from V and 4 bases from J, the gap between germline ends came to 22 bases. Germline values: CDR1 SGHNT, CDR2 YYREEE (reference sequence). This CDR3 comprises 15 residues. The CDR3 DNA is TGTGCCACCAAACCTTCAGGGGAGGGTGGCTATGGCTACACCTTC. Translating gives CATKPSGEGGYGYTF.

Many counts were recorded for this clone. The chain recombines TRBV6-4 with TRBJ2-3; the match to TRBD2 covers 11 bases. Looked up from germline, CDR1 is MRHNA and CDR2 is SNTAGT. V lost 2 bases to trimming and J lost 6 bases; unmatched junction nucleotides: 4. There are 15 residues in the CDR3. As DNA, the CDR3 is TGTGCCAGCAGTGACGGGGCTAGCGGGAGGGATACGCAGTATTTT. This gives the protein CASSDGASGRDTQYF.

This clone occurred many times. The chain is built from TRBV20-1 and TRBJ1-1; D call uncertain. Trimming shortened V by 6 bases and J by 2 bases, and 16 bases separated the two germline ends. The CDR3 contains 14 residues. In germline, CDR1 is DFQATT, CDR2 SNEGSKA (reference sequence). CDR3 amino acids: CSAADHSRNTEAFF. CDR3 coding DNA: TGCAGTGCCGCGGACCATTCTCGCAACACTGAAGCTTTCTTT.

At least ten counts were recorded for this clone. The sample contains more than one DNA sequence encoding this CDR3. The V and J genes are TRBV28 and TRBJ1-6; D possibly corresponds to TRBD1 (5 bases). The CDR3 is 18 amino acids. The V end was cut by 5 bases, the J end by 6 bases, with 23 bases between. Germline CDR1 is MDHEN and CDR2 is SYDVKM. As DNA, the CDR3 is TGTGCCAGCAGTCTCCAGAAACTCAGACAGAGCCTTAATTCACCCCTCCACTTT. Amino acids: CASSLQKLRQSLNSPLHF.

In its sample, this clone was seen many times. This chain joins TRBV12-3 or TRBV12-4 and TRBJ2-3; D ambiguous. The V and J ends lost 9 bases and 2 bases respectively, with 15 bases between them. This CDR3 comprises 14 residues. Here the CDR3 DNA reads TGTGCCAGTTCCGGAACCCACGCCACAGATACGCAGTATTTT. Protein product: CASSGTHATDTQYF.

This clone was seen many times. The chain uses TRBV28 and TRBJ1-3, with D possibly being TRBD1 (5 bases). Trimming removed 10 bases at V and 2 bases at J, with 15 bases between. The CDR3 totals 14 residues. Germline CDR1 is MDHEN and CDR2 is SYDVKM. CDR3 protein: CATKWGSAGNTIYF. The DNA of the CDR3 is TGTGCCACAAAATGGGGGTCGGCTGGAAACACCATATATTTT. The entire variable domain, with the rest obtained from reference TRBV28 and TRBJ1-3, is as follows: DVKVTQSSRYLVKRTGEKVFLECVQDMDHENMFWYRQDPGLGLRLIYFSYDVKMKEKGDIPEGYSVSREKKERFSLILESASTNQTSMYLCATKWGSAGNTIYFGEGSWLTVV.